A single sample gave rise to the 32 T cell receptor beta chains below, sequenced in a study of blood T cell repertoires in COVID-19. Produced via immunoSEQ multiplex PCR; TCRdb's table is partial and in-frame only. The sample comprises hundreds of thousands of clones, around four fifths of which are singletons, and 15% to 20% rests with the top ten. The sequencing sample was made of peripheral blood. The receptors derive from a woman older than 75 with active or convalescent COVID-19.

V and J are TRBV7-3 and TRBJ2-2, with unresolved D. The CDR3 is made up of 11 amino acids. V was shortened by 5 bases and J by 6 bases, with 4 bases between the two germline ends. Germline CDR1 is SGHTA and CDR2 is FQGTGA. CDR3 protein: CASSLSGELFF. The CDR3 DNA is TGTGCCAGCAGCCTTTCCGGGGAGCTGTTTTTT.

This clone has a single count. This sequence joins TRBV5-4 and TRBJ2-3; 11 bases are a match to TRBD2. CDR3 size: 15 residues. V dropped 5 bases and J dropped 5; count of bases not matched to a gene: 7. Germline loops: CDR1 SGHNT, CDR2 YYREEE (reference sequence). The CDR3 loop reads CASSISLAGEDTQYF. The CDR3 nucleotides read TGTGCCAGCAGTATCTCACTAGCGGGAGAAGATACGCAGTATTTT.

The chain has TRBV2 and TRBJ1-2; D gene ambiguous. This CDR3 region has 14 residues. In germline, CDR1 is SNHLY, CDR2 FYNNEI. V lost 6 bases and J lost 0, with 11 bases in between. In nucleotides, the CDR3 is TGTGCCAGCAGGGGAGATGGAGCTAACTATGGCTACACCTTC. Its translation is CASRGDGANYGYTF.

The CDR3 nucleotides read TGTGCCAGCAGTGTTCGCGCAGATACGCAGTATTTT. This encodes CASSVRADTQYF. The chain uses TRBV2 and TRBJ2-3, with D unclear. This CDR3 has 12 amino acids. V dropped 4 bases and J dropped 4 bases, with 6 bases sitting between them. Germline CDR1 is SNHLY and CDR2 is FYNNEI.

The rearrangement uses TRBV5-5 and TRBJ1-1; 8 bases align to TRBD1. CDR3 length: 15 amino acids. Germline assignment: CDR1 SGHKS and CDR2 YYEKEE (reference sequence). V shed 2 bases and J 4 bases; nucleotides not matched to a gene: 7. The CDR3 loop is CASSFLPGQVTEAFF. CDR3 DNA: TGTGCCAGCAGCTTTCTACCGGGACAGGTCACTGAAGCTTTCTTT. Using reference TRBV5-5 and TRBJ1-1 for the parts outside the CDR3, the full variable domain is DAGVTQSPTHLIKTRGQQVTLRCSPISGHKSVSWYQQVLGQGPQFIFQYYEKEERGRGNFPDRFSARQFPNYSSELNVNALLLGDSALYLCASSFLPGQVTEAFFGQGTRLTVV.

The CDR3 here is CASSTVAGGTTGELFF. In DNA, the CDR3 is TGCGCCAGCAGCACAGTAGCGGGAGGCACCACCGGGGAGCTGTTTTTT. The rearrangement links TRBV5-1 to TRBJ2-2; 10 positions agree with TRBD2. Germline-derived CDR1 and CDR2 are SGHRS and YFSETQ. V lost 4 bases, J lost 4 bases, and 7 bases stayed unmatched. The CDR3 has 16 residues.

This chain joins TRBV5-5 and TRBJ1-4, with a weak D call TRBD1 (5 bases). The germline V gene has CDR1 SGHKS and CDR2 YYEKEE (reference sequence). This CDR3 spans 14 amino acids. Trimming pared 6 bases from V and 7 bases from J, leaving 16 bases between. The CDR3 here is CASTAVGGSEKLFF. CDR3 bases: TGTGCCAGCACCGCCGTGGGGGGGAGTGAAAAACTGTTTTTT.

Only a few counts were recorded for this clone. The chain carries TRBV5-6 and TRBJ2-7; 9 positions agree with TRBD1. V dropped 0 bases and J dropped 1; count of bases not matched to a gene: 2. Germline values: CDR1 SGHDT, CDR2 YYEEEE. This CDR3 region has 15 residues. CDR3 region: CASSLDRGRSYEQYF. In nucleotides, the CDR3 is TGTGCCAGCAGCTTGGACAGGGGGCGGTCCTACGAGCAGTACTTC.

V gene TRBV4-2 combines with J gene TRBJ2-3, with 10 bases fitting TRBD2. This CDR3 region has 18 residues. With 3 bases clipped from V and 1 base from J, the junction kept 10 bases outside the gene matches. CDR1 is LGHNA, CDR2 YNFKEQ, per germline. This CDR3 reads CASSQGLAGEGGTDTQYF. The DNA for the CDR3 is TGTGCCAGCAGCCAGGGGCTAGCGGGGGAAGGAGGCACAGATACGCAGTATTTT.

Comments on this clone: The junction shows a germline mismatch at one end, possibly a read error. V usage is TRBV19 and J usage is TRBJ2-5; 7 nucleotides agree with TRBD1. The CDR3 is 14 amino acids. Germline V gives CDR1 LNHDA, CDR2 SQIVND (reference sequence). CDR3 loop: CASSSGQAVTKKHF. DNA of the CDR3: TGTGCCAGTAGTTCCGGACAGGCCGTCACAAAGAAACACTTC.

The chain uses TRBV5-1 and TRBJ2-7, with 10 bases fitting TRBD1. Losses at the gene ends were 0 bases for V and 4 bases for J; bases not matched to a gene: 1. CDR3 size: 14 residues. Looked up from germline, CDR1 is SGHRS and CDR2 is YFSETQ. The CDR3 reads CASSLEGQGYEQYF. The CDR3 nucleotides are TGCGCCAGCAGCTTGGAGGGACAGGGGTACGAGCAGTACTTC.

The rearrangement joins TRBV3-1 (or the pseudogene TRBV3-2) to TRBJ2-7; 7 bases map to TRBD2. J gave up 6 bases and V 4 bases, and 9 bases lay outside the gene matches. The CDR3 runs to 14 residues. CDR1 and CDR2 from the germline V gene are LGHDT and YNNKEL (reference sequence). The CDR3 here is CASSLRLAEGEQYF. CDR3 nucleotides: TGTGCCAGCAGCCTCCGACTAGCAGAAGGCGAGCAGTACTTC.

The chain has TRBV4-3 and TRBJ2-7; 8 bases match TRBD2. CDR1 and CDR2 (germline): LGHNA, YSLEER. V was clipped by 0 bases and J by 7 bases; unmatched bases: 5. This CDR3 has 14 residues. The CDR3 loop is CASSQDAGLGEQYF. The CDR3 DNA reads TGCGCCAGCAGCCAAGACGCGGGACTAGGGGAGCAGTACTTC.

CDR3 loop: CAWRGQGLNYGYTF. CDR3 nucleotides: TGTGCCTGGAGGGGCCAGGGGCTGAACTATGGCTACACCTTC. This chain uses TRBV30 with TRBJ1-2; possible D gene TRBD1, 6 bases. Germline V gene lookup returns CDR1 GTSNPN and CDR2 SVGIG (reference sequence). The CDR3 sequence is 14 residues long. Trimming shortened V by 3 bases and J by 2 bases, and 13 bases separated the two germline ends.

This chain uses TRBV2 with TRBJ1-3, with D unresolved. V was cut by 6 bases and J by 0 bases, with 9 bases left in between. The germline gives CDR1 SNHLY, CDR2 FYNNEI. The CDR3 contains 14 residues. CDR3: CASRVGSSGNTIYF. The CDR3 coding sequence is TGTGCCAGCAGGGTAGGGAGCTCTGGAAACACCATATATTTT.

This sequence joins TRBV4-1 and TRBJ2-7; 12 positions agree with TRBD1. Germline V gene data show CDR1 as MGHRA and CDR2 as YSYEKL. The J segment lost 4 bases and the V segment lost 10 bases, leaving 11 bases of the junction unmatched. CDR3 length equals 15 residues. In DNA, the CDR3 is TGCGCCACCTCAGCCGGGACAGGGGGCTTGTACGAGCAGTACTTC. This encodes CATSAGTGGLYEQYF.

The rearrangement joins TRBV7-2 to TRBJ2-3; 11 bases line up with TRBD2. Looked up from germline, CDR1 is SGHTA and CDR2 is FQGNSA. The CDR3 is 18 amino acids. Unmatched junction bases numbered 14, after V lost 1 base and J lost 8 bases. The CDR3 reads CASSLGASGGLLSGTQYF. CDR3 in DNA: TGTGCCAGCAGCTTAGGGGCTAGCGGGGGGCTCTTGAGCGGTACGCAGTATTTT.

In its sample, this clone was seen a few times. The genes are TRBV19 and TRBJ2-2; tentative D call: TRBD1 (6 bases). The CDR3 loop spans 15 amino acids. Trimming pared 6 bases from V and 1 base from J, leaving 12 bases between. The germline V gene has CDR1 LNHDA and CDR2 SQIVND (reference sequence). In DNA form, the CDR3 reads TGTGCCAGTAGGCCGGGACACCGGAACACCGGGGAGCTGTTTTTT. Encoded protein: CASRPGHRNTGELFF.

The rearrangement joins TRBV7-9 to TRBJ1-1; D possibly corresponds to TRBD1 (6 bases). The CDR3 contains 15 residues. The V and J ends lost 2 bases and 0 bases respectively, with 10 bases between them. Germline V gene data show CDR1 as SEHNR and CDR2 as FQNEAQ (reference sequence). The CDR3 DNA follows: TGTGCCAGCAGCTTAATGGGGGCGATGAACACTGAAGCTTTCTTT. It yields the protein CASSLMGAMNTEAFF.

The rearrangement joins TRBV7-2 to TRBJ2-7; D gene unclear. V lost 1 base, J lost 2 bases, and 12 bases lay in between. CDR1 is SGHTA, CDR2 FQGNSA, per germline. The CDR3 is made up of 15 amino acids. CDR3: CASSLEWATAYEQYF. The CDR3, as DNA: TGTGCCAGCAGCTTAGAGTGGGCTACCGCCTACGAGCAGTACTTC.

The CDR3 region has the DNA TGTGCCAGCAGTTCAGGGTTTCGTCAGCCCCAGCATTTT. Its translation is CASSSGFRQPQHF. This chain joins TRBV6-2 or TRBV6-3 and TRBJ1-5, with a tentative D call TRBD1 (5 bases). Trimming left V 4 bases short and J 6 bases short, with 10 bases between. Germline V gives CDR1 MNHEY, CDR2 SVGEGT. The CDR3 covers 13 residues.

The chain's CDR3 is CASGPAGGEGRTDTQYF. The CDR3 DNA reads as TGTGCTAGTGGTCCCGCGGGGGGGGAAGGAAGAACAGATACGCAGTATTTT. The chain carries TRBV12-5 and TRBJ2-3; 9 nucleotides match TRBD2. CDR1 and CDR2 from the germline V gene are LGHNT and FRNRAP. This CDR3 has 17 residues. The V segment lost 5 bases and the J segment 3 bases; nucleotides outside the gene matches: 12.

The chain joins TRBV10-3 to TRBJ2-3, with TRBD2 matching 16 bases. The germline V gene encodes CDR1 ENHRY and CDR2 SYGVKD. CDR3 length: 18 amino acids. With V trimmed by 2 bases and J by 6 bases, 8 bases remained unmatched. The CDR3 reads CAISEPGTSGRAGDTQYF. CDR3 DNA: TGTGCCATCAGTGAGCCTGGGACTAGCGGGAGGGCCGGGGATACGCAGTATTTT.

This chain connects TRBV5-4 to TRBJ2-6, with a possible D match to TRBD2 (5 bases). The ends were cut back, 8 bases at V and 1 base at J, with 16 bases in the middle. CDR1 SGHNT and CDR2 YYREEE come from the germline V gene (reference sequence). The CDR3 totals 16 residues. The CDR3 nucleotides are TGTGCCAGTAAGAGGGTCGCTTTATCTGGGGCCAACGTCCTGACTTTC. Translated: CASKRVALSGANVLTF.

This rearrangement joins TRBV18 to TRBJ2-2, with D tentatively TRBD2 (5 bases). V lost 0 bases, J lost 4 bases, and 15 bases lay in between. The CDR3 sequence is 17 residues long. Germline V CDR1 and CDR2: KGHSH, LQKENI. CDR3 amino acids: CASSPPRPGEGTGELFF. In DNA, the CDR3 is TGTGCCAGCTCACCACCCAGACCCGGAGAGGGCACCGGGGAGCTGTTTTTT.

The V gene is TRBV9, the J gene TRBJ1-4, with 7 bases that match TRBD1. The trim removed 5 bases at V and 4 bases at J, leaving 5 bases unmatched. The germline CDR1 and CDR2 sequences are SGDLS and YYNGEE. The CDR3 spans 14 residues. CDR3: CASSKTGFNEKLFF. The CDR3 DNA sequence: TGTGCCAGCAGTAAGACAGGGTTTAATGAAAAACTGTTTTTT.

This clone was recorded once. The rearrangement links TRBV5-4 to TRBJ2-5; 7 bases map to TRBD2. This CDR3 is built from 14 residues. Trimming at V came to 4 bases and at J to 1 base, leaving 4 bases not matched to a gene. CDR1 is SGHNT and CDR2 is YYREEE in the germline V gene (reference sequence). The CDR3 coding sequence is TGTGCCAGCAGCCCCGGGACTACCCAAGAGACCCAGTACTTC. This codes for CASSPGTTQETQYF. Full variable domain (outside the CDR3, taken from reference TRBV5-4 and TRBJ2-5): ETGVTQSPTHLIKTRGQQVTLRCSSQSGHNTVSWYQQALGQGPQFIFQYYREEENGRGNFPPRFSGLQFPNYSSELNVNALELDDSALYLCASSPGTTQETQYFGPGTRLLVL.

V gene TRBV27 combines with J gene TRBJ1-4; possible D gene TRBD1, 5 bases. This CDR3 is 13 amino acids long. Trimming pared 8 bases from V and 7 bases from J, leaving 14 bases between. Looked up from germline, CDR1 is MNHEY and CDR2 is SMNVEV (reference sequence). The CDR3 DNA follows: TGTGCCAGCTCAGACAGAAGGGGTGAAAAACTGTTTTTT. Residues: CASSDRRGEKLFF.

CDR3 amino acids: CASSRTGENYGYTF. The CDR3 nucleotides read TGTGCCAGCAGCCGGACAGGGGAAAACTATGGCTACACCTTC. The V call is TRBV5-5, the J call TRBJ1-2, with 9 bases that match TRBD1. This CDR3 comprises 14 residues. Trimming removed 4 bases from V and 2 bases from J; junction bases left unmatched: 3. CDR1 and CDR2 from the germline V gene are SGHKS and YYEKEE (reference sequence). Full variable domain (rest looked up from reference TRBV5-5 and TRBJ1-2): DAGVTQSPTHLIKTRGQQVTLRCSPISGHKSVSWYQQVLGQGPQFIFQYYEKEERGRGNFPDRFSARQFPNYSSELNVNALLLGDSALYLCASSRTGENYGYTFGSGTRLTVV.

CDR3 nucleotides: TGCGCCAGCAGGCGACAGGGGGTTACGGGTGAAAAACTGTTTTTT. Its translation is CASRRQGVTGEKLFF. The chain links TRBV5-1 to TRBJ1-4; TRBD1 matches at 9 bases. Trimming at V came to 5 bases and at J to 7 bases, leaving 9 bases not matched to a gene. Germline CDR1 and CDR2: SGHRS and YFSETQ. The CDR3 has 15 amino acids.

V and J are TRBV3-1 (or the pseudogene TRBV3-2) and TRBJ2-1; 7 bases match TRBD1. Germline V CDR1 and CDR2: LGHDT, YNNKEL (reference sequence). V gave up 5 bases and J gave up 5 bases; unmatched junction bases: 9. The CDR3 runs to 15 residues. For the CDR3, the DNA is TGTGCCAGCAGCTACACCGGGACAGACCACAATGAGCAGTTCTTC. It encodes CASSYTGTDHNEQFF.

V and J are TRBV25-1 and TRBJ2-2; D perhaps matches TRBD2 (6 bases). CDR3 length: 16 residues. Deletions cut 0 bases from V and 6 bases from J, with 14 bases between. Germline V gene sequence: CDR1 MGHDK, CDR2 SYGVNS. The CDR3 nucleotides read TGTGCCAGCAGTGAATATTGGGCTAGCGAGGCCGGGGAGCTGTTTTTT. This gives the protein CASSEYWASEAGELFF.